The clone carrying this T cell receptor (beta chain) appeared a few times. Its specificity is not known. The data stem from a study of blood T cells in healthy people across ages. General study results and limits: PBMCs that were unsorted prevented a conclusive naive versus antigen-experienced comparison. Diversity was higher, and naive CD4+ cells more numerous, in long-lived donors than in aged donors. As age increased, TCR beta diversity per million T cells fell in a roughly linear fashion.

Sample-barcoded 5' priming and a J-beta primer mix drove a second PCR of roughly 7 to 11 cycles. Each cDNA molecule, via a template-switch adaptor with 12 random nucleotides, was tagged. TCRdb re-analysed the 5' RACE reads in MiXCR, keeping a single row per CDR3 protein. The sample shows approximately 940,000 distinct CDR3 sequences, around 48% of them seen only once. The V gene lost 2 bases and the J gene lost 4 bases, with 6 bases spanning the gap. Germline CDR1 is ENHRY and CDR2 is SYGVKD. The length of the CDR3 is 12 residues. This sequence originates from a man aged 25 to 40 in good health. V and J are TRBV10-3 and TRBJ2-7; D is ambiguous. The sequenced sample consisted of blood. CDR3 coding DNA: TGTGCCATCAGTGAGCAGGCGTACGAGCAGTACTTC. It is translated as CAISEQAYEQYF.